This T cell receptor beta chain was sequenced during a study of metastatic and nonmetastatic thyroid tumors. Study at large: It was across blood and tumor or nodule tissue from malignant and benign thyroid patients that repertoires were compared.

This clone appeared many times. The antigen remains undetermined. Overall study findings and caveats: Benign nodules reportedly had significantly lower TCR beta diversity than malignant thyroid tumors in blood and tumor.

The entire patient cohort was treatment-naive prior to thyroid surgery. Germline CDR1 is SGDLS and CDR2 is YYNGEE. V was shortened by 3 bases and J by 1 base, with 11 bases between the two germline ends. This CDR3 contains 15 residues. Through MiXCR, TCRdb re-clonotyped the PCR reads. The table records about 24,000 clones, around 21% of them present only once. The rearrangement joins TRBV9 to TRBJ2-1; tentative D call: TRBD2 (5 bases). The receptor's source is a male donor with papillary thyroid cancer or a benign thyroid nodule (not recorded which). Some clones in this sample may be carry-over from other donors' samples. The sample consisted of blood. The CDR3 bases are TGTGCCAGCAGCGCGGACGGGAATTCCTACAATGAGCAGTTCTTC. Its translation: CASSADGNSYNEQFF.